This T cell receptor beta chain was recovered during a study of a mutant IDH1 vaccine in newly diagnosed glioma. Study information: Eight vaccinations reached patients in weeks 1, 3, 5, 7, 11, 15, 19 and 23. Patients arrived already treated with radiotherapy, temozolomide, or both, most having had both.

Libraries were prepared by immunoSEQ multiplex PCR; TCRdb keeps only in-frame clonotypes and omits some of them. The profile shows some 120,000 clones, roughly 77% of them singletons. This CDR3 is 14 amino acids long. Per the germline V gene, CDR1 is GTSNPN and CDR2 is SVGIG (reference sequence). V was clipped by 8 bases and J by 9 bases; unmatched bases: 13. Noted time point: week 11, during vaccination. It was 300 ug of mutant IDH1 20-mer peptide that made up each vaccine dose, given with topical imiquimod. Of note for this clone: The antigen remains unidentified.

This TCR derives from a man aged 35-49 years with glioma. The chain joins TRBV30 to TRBJ2-1; 10 bases fit TRBD2. The source material was PBMCs, sampled from a glioma patient whose treatment included an IDH1 peptide vaccine. The chain's CDR3 is CAVSGSGRAFEQFF. The CDR3 nucleotides read TGTGCCGTGTCGGGGAGCGGGAGGGCCTTTGAGCAGTTCTTC.